Below are 3 T cell receptor beta chains sequenced from a single sample in a study of T-cell reconstitution after alpha-beta-depleted transplantation in children. It was with unique molecular identifiers that the TCRbeta library was prepared. TCRdb redid the calling of the PCR reads with MiXCR, one entry per CDR3 protein. The table has some 550,000 distinct CDR3 sequences, about 21% seen once. This sample comprised PBMCs, mostly from graft donor cells, obtained 360 days after TCRalphabeta/CD19-depleted stem cell transplant. All receptors come from a boy in the first two years of life who had a stem cell transplant for acute myeloid leukemia, so the T cells may come from the graft donor.

The chain uses TRBV19 and TRBJ1-5; maybe TRBD1 (5 bases). This CDR3 is 14 amino acids long. Trimming removed 0 bases from V and 2 bases from J, with 5 bases in between. Per germline, CDR1 LNHDA and CDR2 SQIVND (reference sequence). CDR3 DNA: TGTGCCAGTAGTATAGAGGGGGGCAATCAGCCCCAGCATTTT. It translates to CASSIEGGNQPQHF. Full variable domain (missing parts from reference TRBV19 and TRBJ1-5): DGGITQSPKYLFRKEGQNVTLSCEQNLNHDAMYWYRQDPGQGLRLIYYSQIVNDFQKGDIAEGYSVSREKKESFPLTVTSAQKNPTAFYLCASSIEGGNQPQHFGDGTRLSIL.

The V gene is TRBV20-1, the J gene TRBJ2-2; D ambiguous. The CDR3 runs to 15 residues. Germline values: CDR1 DFQATT, CDR2 SNEGSKA (reference sequence). Between the trimmed V and J ends, which lost 5 bases and 4 bases, there was a span of 17 bases. CDR3 in DNA: TGCAGTGCTGCGGACGACACACGAGCCACCGGGGAGCTGTTTTTT. This gives the protein CSAADDTRATGELFF.

The genes are TRBV20-1 and TRBJ2-3; TRBD2 is a possible D gene (6 bases). Germline loops: CDR1 DFQATT, CDR2 SNEGSKA (reference sequence). Deletions cut 1 base from V and 2 bases from J, with 13 bases between. The CDR3 totals 15 residues. CDR3 nucleotides: TGCAGTGCTAGAGGGGGGGTTTCCTTCACAGATACGCAGTATTTT. Translated, it gives CSARGGVSFTDTQYF.